Only a few counts were recorded for the clone carrying this T cell receptor beta chain. Its antigen is not known. The sample originates from a study of T cell repertoires in cytomegalovirus infection. As for the study in general: Public TCR beta signature analysis indicated the presence of both CMV infection and matching HLA type.

Study-wide results and limits: Within the response measured ex vivo, HLA-C-restricted CMV-specific TCR beta clonotypes were dominant. Carriers of CMV plus the relevant HLA were identified by cumulative public TCR beta family frequency.

Each CDR3 protein is one row after TCRdb ran MiXCR on the reads. The sample gives approximately 170,000 distinct CDR3 sequences, 13% to 15% of which show up once; roughly 30% is in the top ten. Sequenced input: PBMCs. The TCR comes from a human donor in good health (CMV status not recorded). Some clones in this sample may be carry-over from other donors' samples.

CDR3 nucleotide sequence: TGCGCCAGCAGCGTCCGGGATGTGGGCACTGAAGCTTTCTTT. This translates into CASSVRDVGTEAFF. The chain recombines TRBV5-1 with TRBJ1-1; the D is unclear. Germline V CDR1 and CDR2: SGHRS, YFSETQ. V lost 4 bases and J lost 4, with 14 bases in between. This CDR3 contains 14 residues.